This T cell receptor (beta chain) originates from a study of T-cell memory formation after mild COVID-19. In the study overall: The TCR clusters were mostly specific to one donor. General study results and limits: Within pre-infection memory, some responding clones were found, suggesting cross-reactive memory joined. Whether second-wave clones peaking at day 37 were SARS-CoV-2 specific went unconfirmed.

Trimming left V 6 bases short and J 11 bases short, with 17 bases between. CDR1 is LGHNT and CDR2 is FRNRAP in the germline V gene. The CDR3 consists of 14 residues. One entry per CDR3 protein, called by TCRdb with MiXCR from the 5' RACE reads. This sample has 150,000 or so distinct CDR3 sequences, with roughly 28% found just once. With regard to this clonotype: Its antigen is unidentified.

The sequence was collected from an adult woman who had mild COVID-19 (a few samples of this study predate the infection). Cell type and time point are not known. The J gene is TRBJ2-6, the V gene TRBV12-5, with unresolved D. What was sequenced was PBMCs or a T cell subset sorted from them (not recorded which). CDR3 sequence: CASGLGDPRYVLTF. The CDR3 coding sequence is TGTGCTAGTGGGCTGGGTGACCCGCGCTACGTCCTGACTTTC.